This entry features one T cell receptor beta chain sequence. J gave up 8 bases and V 0 bases, and 4 bases lay outside the gene matches. This CDR3 contains 13 residues. Germline V lookup: CDR1 SGHRS, CDR2 YFSETQ. Version v3.0 of the immunoSEQ assay was performed at survey level. Here immunoSEQ multiplex PCR was the method, and the copy in TCRdb shows in-frame clones only, minus some. The table shows 32,000 or so clones, with approximately 85% occurring only once. The data were obtained in a study of long-term antiretroviral therapy in people with HIV. This sequence was found in a man younger than 30 with HIV. V gene TRBV5-1 combines with J gene TRBJ1-2; 7 bases are shared with TRBD1. Sequenced here: unsorted PBMCs, sampled approximately 3.3 years after starting antiretroviral therapy. The chain's CDR3 is CASSLASDRGYTF. Here the CDR3 DNA reads TGCGCCAGCAGCTTGGCGTCGGACAGGGGCTACACCTTC.